The source of this TCR beta chain is a study of shared clonotypes between healthy human individuals. The CDR3 covers 13 residues. Trimming at V came to 2 bases and at J to 6 bases, leaving 4 bases not matched to a gene. Germline V gene lookup returns CDR1 SGHNT and CDR2 YYREEE (reference sequence). The table came from immunoSEQ multiplex PCR; TCRdb's copy has only in-frame clones and leaves some out. The top ten hold about 9.3% of the sample, which has 330,000 or so clones, about 74% seen once. This clonotype was sampled from a man aged 25-45 years in good health. Sequencing was done on a sample of memory CD4+ T cells sorted from blood. As for subset: CD45RA-negative fraction. This chain joins TRBV5-4 and TRBJ1-2; 7 nucleotides line up with TRBD1. The CDR3 sequence is CASSFGTDNGYTF. DNA of the CDR3: TGTGCCAGCAGCTTTGGGACAGACAATGGCTACACCTTC.